This T cell receptor (beta chain) was documented in a study of control samples from healthy donors and cancer patients. The CDR3 consists of 13 residues. The ends lost 6 bases at V and 8 bases at J; junction bases unmatched: 3. The method was immunoSEQ multiplex PCR; TCRdb's version includes in-frame clones alone and lacks a portion of them. Of some 200,000 clones in the sample, roughly 91% were seen once. This chain uses TRBV12-3 or TRBV12-4 with TRBJ1-3; 11 bases are a match to TRBD1. The origin of this receptor is a woman aged 25-40 years in good health. The sequenced material came from blood. This CDR3 reads CASSRGQGDTIYF. The CDR3 DNA follows: TGTGCCAGCAGCCGGGGACAGGGGGACACCATATATTTT.